The subject of this entry is one T cell receptor (beta chain). This CDR3 region has 16 residues. Germline V gene data show CDR1 as SNHLY and CDR2 as FYNNEI. V shed 4 bases and J 5 bases; nucleotides not matched to a gene: 7. The table came from immunoSEQ multiplex PCR; TCRdb's copy has only in-frame clones and leaves some out. The sample has 150,000 to 200,000 clones, more than 70% seen once; the top ten hold over 2%. These data originate in a study of blood T cell repertoires in COVID-19. For the study at large: The study drew acute and convalescent COVID-19 samples from the United States, Italy and Spain. Sources were T cells, B-cell-depleted T cells, or PBMCs; the material itself was cDNA or gDNA.

Sequencing was carried out using peripheral blood. The receptor's source is a man in his fifties who had recovered from COVID-19. The genes are TRBV2 and TRBJ2-5, with 13 bases lining up with TRBD2. This CDR3 reads CASSAGLAGDWETQYF. DNA for the CDR3: TGTGCCAGCAGTGCCGGACTAGCGGGGGACTGGGAGACCCAGTACTTC.